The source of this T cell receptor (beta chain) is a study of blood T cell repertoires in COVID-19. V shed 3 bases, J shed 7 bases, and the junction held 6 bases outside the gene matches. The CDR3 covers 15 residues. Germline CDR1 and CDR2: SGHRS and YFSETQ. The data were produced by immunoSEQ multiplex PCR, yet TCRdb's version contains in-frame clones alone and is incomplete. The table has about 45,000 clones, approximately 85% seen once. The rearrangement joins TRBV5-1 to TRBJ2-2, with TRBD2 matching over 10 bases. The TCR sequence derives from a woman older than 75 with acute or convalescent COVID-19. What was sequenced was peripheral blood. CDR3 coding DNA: TGCGCCAGCAGCTCGCTAGCGGGAGTAGGCGGGGAGCTGTTTTTT. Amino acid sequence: CASSSLAGVGGELFF.